This TCR beta chain was identified in a study of T cells in Graves' hyperthyroidism and ophthalmopathy. The germline V gene has CDR1 SGHTA and CDR2 FQGNSA. The CDR3 length is 15 residues. V lost 4 bases to trimming and J lost 4 bases, with 13 bases between them. This clonotype was counted ten times or more. TCR beta CDR3 sequences were amplified from RNA transcripts. The HTBI primer set drove a first-round RT-PCR of the TCR CDR3. TCRdb processed the multiplex PCR reads anew with MiXCR; each CDR3 protein has one entry. This sample has some 300,000 distinct CDR3 sequences; roughly 18% occur once, and the top ten carry approximately 37%.

This TCR was sampled from a man aged 45-65 years with Graves' ophthalmopathy. This chain links TRBV7-2 with TRBJ1-4; the D gene is possibly TRBD1 (5 bases). Sequencing used blood. CDR3 DNA: TGTGCCAGCAGCTCGATGGGGACGGATAATGAAAAACTGTTTTTT. Residues: CASSSMGTDNEKLFF. The entire variable domain, with the rest obtained from reference TRBV7-2 and TRBJ1-4, is as follows: GAGVSQSPSNKVTEKGKDVELRCDPISGHTALYWYRQSLGQGLEFLIYFQGNSAPDKSGLPSDRFSAERTGGSVSTLTIQRTQQEDSAVYLCASSSMGTDNEKLFFGSGTQLSVL.